This T cell receptor beta chain was identified during a study of long-term antiretroviral therapy in people with HIV. Overall study context: The study's earliest collections predate the 2015 immediate-ART recommendation by about a decade. Study results and limitations: Clones showing expansion before ART dominated the repertoire at all time points. Following ART, diversity rose but still fell short of transplant donor controls.

The samples, holding roughly 0.9-11 million cryopreserved PBMC, were thawed before DNA extraction was carried out. The assay, immunoSEQ v3.0, was run at survey level. Profiled with immunoSEQ multiplex PCR; TCRdb holds only in-frame clones, not every one. The data hold roughly 17,000 clones, with roughly 91% observed a single time. CDR3 length equals 17 residues. Germline CDR1 is SGHVS and CDR2 is FQNEAQ. Trimming at V came to 2 bases and at J to 4 bases, leaving 9 bases not matched to a gene. Points on this clone: Its antigen is as yet unknown.

This chain uses TRBV7-8 with TRBJ2-2; 8 nucleotides agree with TRBD2. The material was unsorted PBMCs, obtained 3 years after starting antiretroviral therapy. This TCR came from a man aged 50 or older with HIV. CDR3 bases: TGTGCCAGCAGCTTACGTCCGGGACTAGGGGGCACCGGGGAGCTGTTTTTT. Encoded protein: CASSLRPGLGGTGELFF.